This TCR beta chain derives from a study of blood T cell repertoires in COVID-19. About the study: From the United States, Italy and Spain came samples of acute and convalescent COVID-19.

Data came from immunoSEQ multiplex PCR; TCRdb stores just in-frame clones and leaves some out. The sample lists hundreds of thousands of clones, about nine tenths occurring once. Among Cohort 3 donors, those recovered had two negative PCRs, clearance, or symptom resolution. The J segment lost 6 bases and the V segment lost 5 bases, leaving 8 bases of the junction unmatched. The germline V gene has CDR1 LNHDA and CDR2 SQIVND (reference sequence). The CDR3 loop spans 15 amino acids. The sequenced material came from PBMCs or T cells enriched from blood (not recorded which). This chain joins TRBV19 and TRBJ1-5, with 9 bases aligning to TRBD1. The TCR sequence derives from a man aged 18 to 30 who had recovered from COVID-19. The CDR3 DNA is TGTGCCAGTAGTCCTTGGGACAGGGAGGGTCAGCCCCAGCATTTT. Amino acids: CASSPWDREGQPQHF.